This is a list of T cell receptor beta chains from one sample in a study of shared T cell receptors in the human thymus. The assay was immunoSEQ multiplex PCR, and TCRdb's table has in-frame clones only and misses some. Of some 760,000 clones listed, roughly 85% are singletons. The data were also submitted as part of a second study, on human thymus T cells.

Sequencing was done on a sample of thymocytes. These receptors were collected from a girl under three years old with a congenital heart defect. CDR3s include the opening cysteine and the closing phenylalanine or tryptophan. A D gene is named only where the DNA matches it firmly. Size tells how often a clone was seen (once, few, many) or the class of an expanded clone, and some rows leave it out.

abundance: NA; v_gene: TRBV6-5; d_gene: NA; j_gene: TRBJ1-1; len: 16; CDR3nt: TGTGCCAGCAGTTACCCCTTGGGGAATCGGAGGACTGAAGCTTTCTTT; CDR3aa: CASSYPLGNRRTEAFF
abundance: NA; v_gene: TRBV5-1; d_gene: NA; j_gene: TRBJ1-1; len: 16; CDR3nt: TGCGCCAGCAGCTTTCAACCGGACGGACAGAACACTGAAGCTTTCTTT; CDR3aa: CASSFQPDGQNTEAFF
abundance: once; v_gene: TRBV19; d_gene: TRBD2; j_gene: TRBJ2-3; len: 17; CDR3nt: TGTGCCAGTAGTACACCGGGACTAGGGTTGTCGGCAGATACGCAGTATTTT; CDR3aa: CASSTPGLGLSADTQYF
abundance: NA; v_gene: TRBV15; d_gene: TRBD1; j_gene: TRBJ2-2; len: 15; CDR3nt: TGTGCCACCCACAGGGGTTTGGCGAACACCGGGGAGCTGTTTTTT; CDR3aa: CATHRGLANTGELFF
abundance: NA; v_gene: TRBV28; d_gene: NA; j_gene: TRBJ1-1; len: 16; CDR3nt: TGTGCCAGCAGTCCAAATATTTTTGCCCGGGGGGATGAAGCTTTCTTT; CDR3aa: CASSPNIFARGDEAFF
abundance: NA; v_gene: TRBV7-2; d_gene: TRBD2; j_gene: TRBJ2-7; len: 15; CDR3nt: TGTGCCAGCAGCCTCCATCCTAGCGGGGGGGACGAGCAGTACTTC; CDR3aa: CASSLHPSGGDEQYF
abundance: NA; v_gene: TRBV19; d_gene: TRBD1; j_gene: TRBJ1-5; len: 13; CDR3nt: TGTGCCAGTAGTCCCCAGGGGGGTCAGCCCCAGCATTTT; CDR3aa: CASSPQGGQPQHF
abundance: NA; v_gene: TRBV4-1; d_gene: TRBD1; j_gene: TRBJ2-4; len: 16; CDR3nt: TGCGCCAGCAGCCAAGGGTTCCGGGACAGGCAAAACATTCAGTACTTC; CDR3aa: CASSQGFRDRQNIQYF
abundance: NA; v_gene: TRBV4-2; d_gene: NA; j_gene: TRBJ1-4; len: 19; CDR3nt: TGTGCCAGCAGCCAAGTCTTCACGGGAGGGGGTGGCACTAATGAAAAACTGTTTTTT; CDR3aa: CASSQVFTGGGGTNEKLFF
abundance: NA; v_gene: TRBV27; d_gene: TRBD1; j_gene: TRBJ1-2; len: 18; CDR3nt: TGTGCCAGCAGTTTATCTCTCTTTCCGGGGACAGTTAACTATGGCTACACCTTC; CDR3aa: CASSLSLFPGTVNYGYTF
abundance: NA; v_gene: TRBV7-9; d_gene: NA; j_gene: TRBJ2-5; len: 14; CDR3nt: TGTGCCAGCAGCTTATCTAGGGGACAAGAGACCCAGTACTTC; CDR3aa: CASSLSRGQETQYF
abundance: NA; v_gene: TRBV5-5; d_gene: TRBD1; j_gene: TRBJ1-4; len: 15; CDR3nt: TGTGCCAGCAGCTGGACAGGGGCCCCCAATGAAAAACTGTTTTTT; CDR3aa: CASSWTGAPNEKLFF
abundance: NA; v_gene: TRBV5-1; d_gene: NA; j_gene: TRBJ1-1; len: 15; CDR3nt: TGCGCCAGCACCTCCACCTGGGAGAAAAACACTGAAGCTTTCTTT; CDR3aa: CASTSTWEKNTEAFF
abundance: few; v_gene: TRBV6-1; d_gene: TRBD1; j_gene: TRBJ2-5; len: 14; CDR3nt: TGTGCCAGCAAACCGGGACAGGGGCGCGAGACCCAGTACTTC; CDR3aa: CASKPGQGRETQYF
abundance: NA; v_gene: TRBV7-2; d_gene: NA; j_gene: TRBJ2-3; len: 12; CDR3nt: TGTGCCAGCAGCTTAGGGTACTATACGCAGTATTTT; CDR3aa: CASSLGYYTQYF
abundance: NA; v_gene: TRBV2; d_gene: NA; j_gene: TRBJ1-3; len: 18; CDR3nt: TGTGCCAGCAGGGAAGAGGGCCGGACATCGAGCTCTGGAAACACCATATATTTT; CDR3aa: CASREEGRTSSSGNTIYF
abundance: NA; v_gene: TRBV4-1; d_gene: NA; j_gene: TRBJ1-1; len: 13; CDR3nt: TGCGCCAGCAGCCAAGATGATCGGGAGGAAGCTTTCTTT; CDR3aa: CASSQDDREEAFF
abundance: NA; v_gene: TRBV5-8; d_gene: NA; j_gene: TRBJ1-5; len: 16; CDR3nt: TGTGCCAGCAGTAATTCCGGGAGTCGTAGCAATCAGCCCCAGCATTTT; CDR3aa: CASSNSGSRSNQPQHF
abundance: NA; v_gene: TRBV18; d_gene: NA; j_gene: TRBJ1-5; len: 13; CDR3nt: TGTGCCAGCTCACCAGGGCGGGATCAGCCCCAGCATTTT; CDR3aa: CASSPGRDQPQHF
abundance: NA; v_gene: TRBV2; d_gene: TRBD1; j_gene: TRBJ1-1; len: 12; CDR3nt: TGTGCCAGCAGTGAATGGGGGACAGACGCTTTCTTT; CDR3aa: CASSEWGTDAFF
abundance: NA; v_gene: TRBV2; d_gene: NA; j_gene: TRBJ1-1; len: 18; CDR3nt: TGTGCCAGCAGCCAGAACAGCGGATTTAAACTCATGAACACTGAAGCTTTCTTT; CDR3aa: CASSQNSGFKLMNTEAFF
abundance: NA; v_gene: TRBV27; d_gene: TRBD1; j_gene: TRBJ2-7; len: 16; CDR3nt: TGTGCCAGCAGTCCGGGACAGGGGAACCCCCCCTACGAGCAGTACTTC; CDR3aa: CASSPGQGNPPYEQYF
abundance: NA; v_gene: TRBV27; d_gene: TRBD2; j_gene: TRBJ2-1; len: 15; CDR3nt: TGTGCCAGCAGTTTCAAGCGGGGGGCCGCCGATGAGCAGTTCTTC; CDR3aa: CASSFKRGAADEQFF
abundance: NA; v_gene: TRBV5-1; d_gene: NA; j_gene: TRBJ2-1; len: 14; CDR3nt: TGCGCCAGCAGCTTGGTTTCAGGGCTCAATGAGCAGTTCTTC; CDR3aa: CASSLVSGLNEQFF
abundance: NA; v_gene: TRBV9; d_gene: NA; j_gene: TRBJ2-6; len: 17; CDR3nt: TGTGCCAGCAGTCAGACACAAATCTCCTCTGGGGCCAACGTCCTGACTTTC; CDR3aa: CASSQTQISSGANVLTF
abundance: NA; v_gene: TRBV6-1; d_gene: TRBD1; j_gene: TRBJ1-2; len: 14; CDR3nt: TGTGCCAGCAGTGAATCAGGGGGTAGTTGGGGCTACACCTTC; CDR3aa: CASSESGGSWGYTF
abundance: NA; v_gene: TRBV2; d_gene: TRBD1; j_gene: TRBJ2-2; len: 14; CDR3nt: TGTGCCAGCATGGGACAGCTCGGGACCGGGGAGCTGTTTTTT; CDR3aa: CASMGQLGTGELFF
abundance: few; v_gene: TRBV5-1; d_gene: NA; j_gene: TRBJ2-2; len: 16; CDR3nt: TGCGCCAGCAGCTTGACGGGGGTCGATAACACCGGGGAGCTGTTTTTT; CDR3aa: CASSLTGVDNTGELFF
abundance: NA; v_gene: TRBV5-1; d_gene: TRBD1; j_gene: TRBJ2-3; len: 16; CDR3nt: TGCGCCAGCAGTTCTCCACAGGGGGCCCCCACAGATACGCAGTATTTT; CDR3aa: CASSSPQGAPTDTQYF
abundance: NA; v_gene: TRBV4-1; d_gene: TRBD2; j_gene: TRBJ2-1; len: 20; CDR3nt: TGCGCCAGCAGCCAAGATCGCGGGACTAGCGGAGTCGGTTCCTACAATGAGCAGTTCTTC; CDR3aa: CASSQDRGTSGVGSYNEQFF
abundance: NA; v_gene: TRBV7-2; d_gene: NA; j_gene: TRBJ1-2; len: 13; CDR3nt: TGTGCCAGCAGCTTACCCAAGAGGTATGGCTACACCTTC; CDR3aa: CASSLPKRYGYTF
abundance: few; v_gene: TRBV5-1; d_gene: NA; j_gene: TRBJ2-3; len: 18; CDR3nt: TGCGCCAGCAGCTTAGGAGGGCCAGAGTTCGGCAGCACAGATACGCAGTATTTT; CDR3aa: CASSLGGPEFGSTDTQYF
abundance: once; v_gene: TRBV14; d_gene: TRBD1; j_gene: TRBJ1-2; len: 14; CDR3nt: TGTGCCAGCAGCCAAGAGCCAGGGGGCTTCGGCTACACCTTC; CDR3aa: CASSQEPGGFGYTF
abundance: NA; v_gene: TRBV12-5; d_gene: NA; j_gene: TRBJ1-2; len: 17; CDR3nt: TGTGCTAGTGGTTTCCCCAATCCGACCGGGGTTATCTATGGCTACACCTTC; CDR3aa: CASGFPNPTGVIYGYTF
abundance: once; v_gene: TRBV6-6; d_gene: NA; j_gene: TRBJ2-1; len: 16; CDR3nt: TGTGCCAGCAGTTCCACCGGGACTCTCTCGATCGGTGAGCAGTTCTTC; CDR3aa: CASSSTGTLSIGEQFF
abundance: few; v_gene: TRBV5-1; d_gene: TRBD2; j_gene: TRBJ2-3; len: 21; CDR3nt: TGCGCCAGCAGCCCCGGGACTAGCGGGGGCCCGATCAACCCTAGCACAGATACGCAGTATTTT; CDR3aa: CASSPGTSGGPINPSTDTQYF
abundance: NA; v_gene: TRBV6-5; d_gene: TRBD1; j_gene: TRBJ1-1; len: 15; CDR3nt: TGTGCCAGCTCCGGGACAGGGGGCATGAACACTGAAGCTTTCTTT; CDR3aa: CASSGTGGMNTEAFF
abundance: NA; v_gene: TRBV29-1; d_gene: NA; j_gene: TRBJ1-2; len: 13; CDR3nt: TGCAGCGTTGCGGGGAACGGTAAGGATGGCTACACCTTC; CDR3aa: CSVAGNGKDGYTF
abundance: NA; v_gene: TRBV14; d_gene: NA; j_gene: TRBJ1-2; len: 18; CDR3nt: TGTGCCAGCAGCCACCCCAAGCGGGGTAACAGGCCAGACTATGGCTACACCTTC; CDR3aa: CASSHPKRGNRPDYGYTF
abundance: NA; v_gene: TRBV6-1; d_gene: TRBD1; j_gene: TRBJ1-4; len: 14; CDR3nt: TGTGCCAGTAGGGAGGACAGGGTATATGAAAAACTGTTTTTT; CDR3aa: CASREDRVYEKLFF
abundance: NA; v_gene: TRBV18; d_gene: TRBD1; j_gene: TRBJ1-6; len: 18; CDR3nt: TGTGCCAGCTCCCCGGACAGGGCCGAAAGCTCCTATAATTCACCCCTCCACTTT; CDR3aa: CASSPDRAESSYNSPLHF